This TCR beta chain derives from a study of CD8+ T cells in alopecia areata listed by TCRdb under 2018. Broadly, across the study: Skin from C3H/HeJ donors with spontaneous alopecia (about 6-12 months old) was grafted onto female C3H/HeJ recipients aged roughly 6-11 weeks. Human TCRbeta sequencing covered scalp tissue and sorted CD4+ and CD8+ peripheral blood T cells from patchy and totalis/universalis alopecia areata patients and healthy controls. The RNA source kit depended on sample type: the PAXgene miRNA kit for fixed scalp, the miRNeasy kit for PBMCs, and the RNeasy kit for mouse skin. Scalp clonality was compared among normal scalp (n=4), patchy alopecia areata scalp (n=8), and alopecia totalis/universalis scalp (n=8). Amplification of TCRbeta CDR3 regions was done by immunoSEQ multiplex PCR using 35 Vbeta forward primers and 13 Jbeta reverse primers. In both human patients and the C3H/HeJ mouse model, the study applied high-throughput TCRbeta sequencing to look at T cell clonal expansion in alopecia areata.

With regard to this clone: Its antigen is still unknown. Gene names, together with germline sequences, are murine for this receptor. The read stops 4 residues short of the end of the CDR3; the missing end is completed from the germline J gene.

The receptor library was made with the immunoSEQ multiplex PCR assay. RNA was extracted from all samples and reverse transcribed into cDNA, which served as template for TCR sequencing. SuperScript III was used for first-strand cDNA synthesis, primed with a 2:1 mix of oligo-dT and random hexamers. Amplification bias was assessed with a synthetic immune receptor repertoire, and residual bias was removed computationally. Sequencing of the libraries was done on Illumina HiSeq using 60 bp reads that spanned the CDR3 and were read from J toward V. Per the authors' processing: Raw reads were preprocessed to remove errors, and CDR3 was defined by IMGT conventions from the conserved cysteine to phenylalanine. Clonality was computed by normalizing Shannon entropy by log2 of the number of productive unique TCRs and subtracting the result from 1. Whether each scalp clone was CD4 or CD8 was inferred by checking scalp TCRbeta sequences against the CD4 and CD8 repertoires from sorted blood. TCRdb re-hosts the immuneACCESS table, in-frame sequences only. Its copies lack some clones; in the studies checked, an unresolved V gene accounts for under half of them, and the cause for the rest is not known. V and J calls and clone size are those listed in that table; D and trimming were worked out from the DNA. The sample records over 100,000 clones, none occurring a single time. The top ten constitute roughly a fifth of the sample.

Sequences NNHDY (CDR1) and SYVADS (CDR2) are obtained from the germline V gene. Spanning cysteine to phenylalanine, the CDR3 consists of 13 amino acids. Part of the CDR3 DNA is given, 27 bases translated from base 1. V and J are trimmed by 5 bases and 5 bases, and the gene matches miss 3 bases of the junction. Broader findings and caveats from the paper: Compared with normal scalp, lesional scalp, particularly in alopecia totalis/universalis, had higher clonality and more expanded CD8+ clones, which suggests antigenic drive. Scalp TCR repertoire analysis is complicated because resident alphabeta T cells in normal human skin are also sequenced, whereas mouse skin is dominated by gammadelta T cells. Shared TCR sequences between patients were less evident than in mice, which may be partly attributable to HLA diversity in the patient population.

The sequence links TRBV13-3 to TRBJ1-4; 7 junctional bases match TRBD1. The receptor was isolated from a C3H/HeJ mouse with alopecia areata. This strain has the MHC haplotype H2-k. Material for sequencing was lesional skin. CDR3 region: CASRGGGNERLFF. Partial CDR3 DNA: TGTGCCAGCAGAGGGGGCGGGAACGAA.